The next 2 T cell receptor beta chains were all read from a single sample in a study of cytomegalovirus exposure and HLA in healthy donors. The PCR made use of 60 Vbeta and 13 Jbeta primers. The protocol was immunoSEQ multiplex PCR, while the TCRdb copy is restricted to in-frame clones and leaves out a portion. This sample's clone table lists 100,000 to 150,000 clones. Sequences were obtained from PBMCs. The receptors shown here come from a young man in good health and CMV-seronegative.

This chain connects TRBV11-2 to TRBJ1-5; 8 bases agree with TRBD1. The V and J ends lost 5 bases and 2 bases, in that order; junction bases with no gene match: 11. Germline loops: CDR1 SGHAT, CDR2 FQNNGV. The CDR3 length is 17 residues. The CDR3 nucleotides are TGTGCCAGCAGCCCCTTCGGACAGGGCGCGGGCAATCAGCCCCAGCATTTT. Translating gives CASSPFGQGAGNQPQHF.

The J gene is TRBJ2-1, the V gene TRBV10-1, with D unclear. Between the trimmed V and J ends, which lost 6 bases and 6 bases, there was a span of 15 bases. The germline gives CDR1 WNHNN, CDR2 SYGVQD (reference sequence). CDR3 length: 14 residues. This CDR3 reads CASSPASSGNEQFF. CDR3 bases: TGCGCCAGCAGCCCCGCTTCATCGGGCAATGAGCAGTTCTTC.